The 28 T cell receptor beta chains given below trace back to one sample, sequenced in a study of technical replicates of blood from several donors. Profiling relied on immunoSEQ multiplex PCR, and the TCRdb table lists in-frame clones only, not all of them. The sample lists more than 70,000 clones; about 97% were seen once. The sample comprised T cells isolated from PBMCs. Receptor source: a human donor in good health.

Here the CDR3 reads CASSAWSGGASGNTIYF. The CDR3 DNA reads TGCGCCAGCAGTGCTTGGTCAGGGGGAGCCTCTGGAAACACCATATATTTT. V usage is TRBV10-2 and J usage is TRBJ1-3; 7 bases are shared with TRBD1. Germline V gene sequence: CDR1 WSHSY, CDR2 SAAADI. This CDR3 has 17 residues. The ends lost 4 bases at V and 0 bases at J; junction bases unmatched: 9.

In DNA, the CDR3 is TGTGCCAGCAGTTTATACGCGGCTAGCGGGGGTCAAGAGACCCAGTACTTC. It specifies CASSLYAASGGQETQYF. The gene calls are TRBV27 and TRBJ2-5, with 10 nucleotides matching TRBD2. Germline CDR1 and CDR2: MNHEY and SMNVEV (reference sequence). Unmatched junction bases numbered 7, after V lost 1 base and J lost 2 bases. The CDR3 extends over 17 amino acids.

The chain uses TRBV11-2 and TRBJ1-1; TRBD1 matches at 7 bases. From germline, CDR1 is SGHAT and CDR2 FQNNGV. CDR3 length: 15 amino acids. J was trimmed by 2 bases and V by 2 bases; bases with no gene match: 5. The CDR3 loop reads CASSLQQGQNTEAFF. The CDR3 DNA sequence: TGTGCCAGCAGCTTACAACAGGGGCAAAACACTGAAGCTTTCTTT.

This clone was detected only once. The J gene is TRBJ2-1, the V gene TRBV6-1; no definite D call. The germline V gene has CDR1 MNHNS and CDR2 SASEGT. The CDR3 covers 13 residues. The germline V and J ends were trimmed by 5 bases and 4 bases, with 9 bases remaining between them. CDR3 protein: CASSIEAYNEQFF. The CDR3 coding sequence is TGTGCCAGCAGTATCGAGGCTTACAATGAGCAGTTCTTC.

The chain recombines TRBV6-1 with TRBJ2-1; 12 bases are shared with TRBD2. Germline CDR1 and CDR2: MNHNS and SASEGT. CDR3 length: 15 residues. Unmatched junction bases numbered 17, after V lost 7 bases and J lost 16 bases. The DNA of the CDR3 is TGTGCCAGCACCGTACTAGCGGGGGGCGCTTATGGGCTCTTCTTC. Its translation: CASTVLAGGAYGLFF.

CDR3 coding DNA: TGTGCCAGCTCTCGACAGGATGCCAAATTCGGGGAGCTGTTTTTT. As protein: CASSRQDAKFGELFF. The chain couples TRBV21-1 to TRBJ2-2; TRBD1, the table's D call, was not compared with the DNA. TRBV21-1 is marked as a pseudogene. This CDR3 comprises 15 residues.

The chain carries TRBV10-3 and TRBJ2-2, with D possibly matching TRBD2 (5 bases). The CDR3 runs 15 residues. V gave up 0 bases and J gave up 1 base, with 6 bases separating them. The germline V gene encodes CDR1 ENHRY and CDR2 SYGVKD. The chain's CDR3 is CAISESGGNTGELFF. DNA for the CDR3: TGTGCCATCAGTGAGTCAGGAGGGAACACCGGGGAGCTGTTTTTT.

The chain has TRBV5-1 and TRBJ2-5, with 8 bases matching TRBD2. With V trimmed by 2 bases and J by 5 bases, 5 bases remained unmatched. CDR3 size: 14 residues. Germline V gives CDR1 SGHRS, CDR2 YFSETQ. CDR3 region: CASSFSGTWETQYF. In nucleotides, the CDR3 is TGCGCCAGCAGCTTTAGCGGGACTTGGGAGACCCAGTACTTC.

The rearrangement links TRBV11-3 to TRBJ1-6; TRBD1 matches 7 bases. V lost 3 bases, J lost 7 bases, and 3 bases stayed unmatched. This CDR3 comprises 14 residues. Germline CDR1 and CDR2: SGHNT and YENEEA. The CDR3 region has the DNA TGTGCCAGCAGCTTTTCACAGGGGAATTCACCCCTCCACTTT. This sequence encodes CASSFSQGNSPLHF. Based on the CDR3 plus reference TRBV11-3 and TRBJ1-6, the full variable domain is EAGVVQSPRYKIIEKKQPVAFWCNPISGHNTLYWYLQNLGQGPELLIRYENEEAVDDSQLPKDRFSAERLKGVDSTLKIQPAELGDSAVYLCASSFSQGNSPLHFGNGTRLTVT.

The gene calls are TRBV11-2 and TRBJ2-3, with 13 positions matching TRBD2. The length of the CDR3 is 17 residues. The germline V gene encodes CDR1 SGHAT and CDR2 FQNNGV. The V and J ends lost 2 bases and 4 bases, in that order; junction bases with no gene match: 6. CDR3 residues: CASSLITSGGESDTQYF. The CDR3 nucleotides read TGTGCCAGCAGCTTAATTACTAGCGGGGGGGAATCAGATACGCAGTATTTT.

This rearrangement joins TRBV9 to TRBJ2-3; weak D call: TRBD1 (6 bases). Trimming stripped 4 bases from V and 0 bases from J, with 15 bases between. CDR1 is SGDLS, CDR2 YYNGEE, per germline. The CDR3 covers 16 residues. CDR3 amino acids: CASSSRRQGSTDTQYF. As DNA, the CDR3 is TGTGCCAGCAGCTCCAGGAGGCAGGGGAGCACAGATACGCAGTATTTT.

The chain employs TRBV9 and TRBJ1-3, with D possibly matching TRBD1 (6 bases). Between the trimmed V and J ends, which lost 4 bases and 1 base, there was a span of 15 bases. CDR3 length: 16 amino acids. The V gene's germline CDR1 is SGDLS and CDR2 YYNGEE. The CDR3 sequence is CASSPRTVSSGNTIYF. CDR3 nucleotides: TGTGCCAGCAGCCCCCGGACAGTTTCGTCTGGAAACACCATATATTTT.

The gene calls are TRBV5-1 and TRBJ2-3; a possible D gene is TRBD1 (6 bases). The germline CDR1 and CDR2 sequences are SGHRS and YFSETQ. The V end lost 3 bases, the J end lost 2 bases, and 13 bases lay between the germline ends. The CDR3 spans 15 residues. The CDR3 DNA sequence: TGCGCCAGCAGCTCCTGGGACACCTACACAGATACGCAGTATTTT. Protein: CASSSWDTYTDTQYF. The full variable domain, its missing parts supplied by reference TRBV5-1 and TRBJ2-3, is KAGVTQTPRYLIKTRGQQVTLSCSPISGHRSVSWYQQTPGQGLQFLFEYFSETQRNKGNFPGRFSGRQFSNSRSEMNVSTLELGDSALYLCASSSWDTYTDTQYFGPGTRLTVL.

The chain employs TRBV6-1 and TRBJ2-3; TRBD2 agrees at 12 bases. The germline CDR1 and CDR2 sequences are MNHNS and SASEGT. V gave up 4 bases and J gave up 4 bases; unmatched junction bases: 6. The CDR3 runs 16 residues. This chain's CDR3 is CASSVRTSGTADTQYF. CDR3 bases: TGTGCCAGCAGTGTCCGGACTAGCGGGACGGCAGATACGCAGTATTTT.

This sequence joins TRBV18 and TRBJ1-1, with 8 positions matching TRBD1. CDR3 length equals 12 residues. Germline V gene lookup returns CDR1 KGHSH and CDR2 LQKENI. V dropped 8 bases and J dropped 4; count of bases not matched to a gene: 3. The CDR3 bases are TGTGCCAGCACTACAGGGGGCACTGAAGCTTTCTTT. Translated: CASTTGGTEAFF.

This chain links TRBV7-9 with TRBJ1-2; 9 nucleotides match TRBD1. V lost 4 bases, J lost 6 bases, and 6 bases stayed unmatched. From germline, CDR1 is SEHNR and CDR2 FQNEAQ (reference sequence). This CDR3 is 14 amino acids long. The CDR3 nucleotides are TGTGCCAGCAGCTCAAGCTGGACAGGGGATGGCTACACCTTC. Translated, it gives CASSSSWTGDGYTF.

The rearrangement joins TRBV5-6 to TRBJ2-7, with D unresolved. V dropped 0 bases and J dropped 4 bases, with 5 bases sitting between them. The CDR3 sequence is 12 residues long. Germline V CDR1 and CDR2: SGHDT, YYEEEE. DNA of the CDR3: TGTGCCAGCAGCTTGGAGCGTTACGAGCAGTACTTC. It encodes CASSLERYEQYF.

J is TRBJ2-5 and V is TRBV11-2; D is unclear. The CDR3 contains 11 residues. CDR1 is SGHAT, CDR2 FQNNGV, per germline. The germline V and J ends were trimmed by 6 bases and 5 bases, with 7 bases remaining between them. The CDR3 loop reads CASRRAETQYF. As DNA, the CDR3 is TGTGCCAGCAGACGTGCGGAGACCCAGTACTTC.

V gene TRBV4-1 combines with J gene TRBJ1-5, with D hard to call. This CDR3 contains 16 residues. V gave up 0 bases and J gave up 2 bases, with 11 bases separating them. Germline V CDR1 and CDR2: MGHRA, YSYEKL. In nucleotides, the CDR3 is TGCGCCAGCAGCCAAGAACGGGGAACTGGCAATCAGCCCCAGCATTTT. Protein product: CASSQERGTGNQPQHF.

V usage is TRBV7-9 and J usage is TRBJ2-1, with D possibly being TRBD2 (5 bases). The CDR3 length is 15 residues. Germline CDR1 and CDR2: SEHNR and FQNEAQ (reference sequence). Trimming took off 7 bases at V and 7 bases at J, with 20 bases between the two ends. CDR3 bases: TGTGCCAGCAACGAGGGTGAGCTACTGTGGAATGAGCAGTTCTTC. Encoded protein: CASNEGELLWNEQFF.

CDR3 loop: CASSRGEGTMNYEQYF. The CDR3 nucleotides are TGTGCCAGCAGCCGCGGGGAGGGGACTATGAACTACGAGCAGTACTTC. This chain links TRBV27 with TRBJ2-7, with 7 bases that match TRBD2. The CDR3 runs 16 residues. The V segment lost 6 bases and the J segment 3 bases; nucleotides outside the gene matches: 14. CDR1 is MNHEY and CDR2 is SMNVEV in the germline V gene (reference sequence).

The chain combines TRBV29-1 with TRBJ2-2, with 10 bases fitting TRBD2. The V gene end was trimmed by 7 bases and the J gene end by 7 bases; junction bases not matched to a gene: 21. The CDR3 extends over 18 amino acids. Looked up from germline, CDR1 is SQVTM and CDR2 is ANQGSEA. CDR3 DNA sequence: TGCAGCGCCCAAAGGCGGTCTAGCGGGGGTTCGGGGGACGGGGAGCTGTTTTTT. Amino acids: CSAQRRSSGGSGDGELFF.

This chain links TRBV28 with TRBJ1-2; 7 nucleotides align to TRBD1. The CDR3 contains 16 residues. Germline V CDR1 and CDR2: MDHEN, SYDVKM. V was clipped by 2 bases and J by 5 bases; unmatched bases: 11. CDR3 amino acids: CASSLPAQGPGYGYTF. The CDR3 DNA follows: TGTGCCAGCAGTTTACCCGCACAGGGGCCGGGGTATGGCTACACCTTC.

This sequence joins TRBV30 and TRBJ2-7, with 9 bases identical to TRBD1. The germline gives CDR1 GTSNPN, CDR2 SVGIG (reference sequence). This CDR3 spans 13 amino acids. The ends lost 5 bases at V and 5 bases at J; junction bases unmatched: 7. CDR3 sequence: CAWGQGRMDEQYF. In DNA form, the CDR3 reads TGTGCCTGGGGACAGGGGAGAATGGACGAGCAGTACTTC.

The V gene is TRBV6-5, the J gene TRBJ1-2, with D perhaps matching TRBD1 (6 bases). With 6 bases removed from V and 4 bases from J, the gap between germline ends came to 12 bases. There are 13 residues in the CDR3. Germline V gene data show CDR1 as MNHEY and CDR2 as SVGAGI. As DNA, the CDR3 is TGTGCCAGCAGATCGACAGGAGCCTATGGCTACACCTTC. Protein: CASRSTGAYGYTF.

The chain recombines TRBV4-1 with TRBJ2-7, with TRBD2 matching 10 bases. Losses at the gene ends were 3 bases for V and 4 bases for J; bases not matched to a gene: 6. This CDR3 contains 15 residues. Germline V gene sequence: CDR1 MGHRA, CDR2 YSYEKL. CDR3 sequence (DNA): TGCGCCAGCAGCCAGATTAGCGGGGGGCCTTACGAGCAGTACTTC. Residues: CASSQISGGPYEQYF.

This clone was seen a single time. V and J are TRBV14 and TRBJ2-1, with 9 bases fitting TRBD2. The V and J ends lost 4 bases and 5 bases, in that order; junction bases with no gene match: 15. Germline-derived CDR1 and CDR2 are SGHDN and FVKESK. The CDR3 loop spans 18 amino acids. The CDR3 nucleotides are TGTGCCAGCAGCCGGATTTGGGTCACCGGGACTAGCCACAATGAGCAGTTCTTC. Translated, it gives CASSRIWVTGTSHNEQFF.

CDR3 DNA: TGTGCCAGCAGCTTGGAGGCTAGCGCGTACGAGCAGTACTTC. Its translation is CASSLEASAYEQYF. The chain is built from TRBV5-8 and TRBJ2-7; a possible D gene is TRBD2 (6 bases). There are 14 residues in the CDR3. Germline assignment: CDR1 SGHTS and CDR2 YDEGEE. Trimming shortened V by 0 bases and J by 4 bases, and 11 bases separated the two germline ends.